This T cell receptor (beta chain) was profiled in a study of response to subunit inactivated influenza vaccine. General study findings and limits: That few new T cells are recruited by each seasonal influenza vaccination was the authors' suggestion.

Note on this clonotype: Antigen: not known.

TCRdb redid the calling of the RT-PCR reads with MiXCR, one entry per CDR3 protein. This sample carries roughly 520,000 distinct CDR3 sequences, approximately 24% of them seen once, and the ten largest clones take 1.9%. This CDR3 comprises 13 residues. Trimming cost V 6 bases and J 9 bases, with 15 bases left between them. CDR1 is WSHSY, CDR2 SAAADI, per germline. This receptor was identified in a man aged 50 to 60 who received an inactivated influenza vaccine. The chain uses TRBV10-2 and TRBJ2-1, with D perhaps TRBD1 or TRBD2 (5 bases each). This specimen was CD4+ T cells sorted from PBMCs, taken more than 4 days after vaccination. The CDR3 sequence is CASSRVLGAEQFF. The DNA for the CDR3 is TGCGCCAGCAGCCGGGTTCTCGGGGCTGAGCAGTTCTTC.